One sample yielded the 15 T cell receptor beta chains listed below, sequenced in a study of OX40 agonist ivuxolimab in advanced cancers. Libraries were prepared by immunoSEQ multiplex PCR; TCRdb keeps only in-frame clonotypes and omits some of them. In the table there are some 60,000 clones, roughly 90% of which are singletons. The sequencing used CD4+ or CD8+ T cells sorted from blood, collected in a trial of the OX40 agonist ivuxolimab. The source of these receptors is an adult with an advanced solid tumor such as melanoma, head and neck, liver or kidney cancer.

This clone was observed once. The chain recombines TRBV19 with TRBJ2-1; 8 bases line up with TRBD1. The CDR3 sequence is 15 residues long. After removal of 5 bases from V and 7 bases from J, the junction contained 10 bases not matched to a gene. Germline V gene sequence: CDR1 LNHDA, CDR2 SQIVND (reference sequence). CDR3: CASSGSQGAHNEQFF. The CDR3 region has the DNA TGTGCCAGTAGTGGGTCCCAGGGGGCGCATAATGAGCAGTTCTTC.

The chain combines TRBV11-2 with TRBJ2-5, with a tentative D call TRBD2 (5 bases). V was shortened by 1 base and J by 5 bases, with 17 bases between the two germline ends. CDR1 is SGHAT, CDR2 FQNNGV, per germline. This CDR3 has 16 amino acids. CDR3 DNA: TGTGCCAGCAGCTTAGGGGCTAGCACCCCCCGGGAGACCCAGTACTTC. Encoded protein: CASSLGASTPRETQYF.

The rearrangement joins TRBV28 to TRBJ1-5; maybe TRBD1 (5 bases). Deletions cut 6 bases from V and 5 bases from J, with 14 bases between. The CDR3 runs to 14 residues. Germline CDR1 MDHEN, CDR2 SYDVKM. The CDR3 reads CASSQWGSDQPQHF. In DNA, the CDR3 is TGTGCCAGCAGCCAATGGGGCAGCGATCAGCCCCAGCATTTT.

The V gene is TRBV5-3, the J gene TRBJ1-2; unclear D gene. TRBV5-3 has ORF status, its function being uncertain. Trimming shortened V by 8 bases and J by 7 bases, and 15 bases separated the two germline ends. The CDR3 runs to 12 residues. As DNA, the CDR3 is TGTGCCAGCAGCGGTTACAGCATTGGCTACACCTTC. Its translation is CASSGYSIGYTF.

This chain uses TRBV19 with TRBJ2-7; TRBD1 matches 8 bases. V was clipped by 4 bases and J by 3 bases; unmatched bases: 17. The CDR3 extends over 18 amino acids. Germline CDR1 reads LNHDA; CDR2 reads SQIVND (reference sequence). The CDR3 DNA follows: TGTGCCAGTAGTACGATCCCCAGGACAGGGTTAATGAACTACGAGCAGTACTTC. Translating it yields CASSTIPRTGLMNYEQYF.

The CDR3 sequence is CASSGTQETQYF. The CDR3 DNA sequence: TGTGCCAGCAGTGGAACACAAGAGACCCAGTACTTC. This chain joins TRBV2 and TRBJ2-5; D is undetermined. V dropped 4 bases and J dropped 2 bases, with 5 bases sitting between them. The germline gives CDR1 SNHLY, CDR2 FYNNEI. The length of the CDR3 is 12 residues.

The table lists this clone with a count of one. The rearrangement joins TRBV15 to TRBJ2-5; 10 bases align to TRBD2. The germline V gene encodes CDR1 LNHNV and CDR2 YYDKDF (reference sequence). With 5 bases clipped from V and 1 base from J, the junction kept 4 bases outside the gene matches. The CDR3 has 15 residues. The CDR3 is CATSSSGGTQETQYF. The CDR3 DNA reads TGTGCCACCAGCTCTAGCGGGGGAACCCAAGAGACCCAGTACTTC.

This clone was detected only once. This chain joins TRBV19 and TRBJ1-1; D is undetermined. Between the trimmed V and J ends, which lost 7 bases and 1 base, there was a span of 7 bases. CDR1 LNHDA and CDR2 SQIVND come from the germline V gene (reference sequence). The CDR3 extends over 12 amino acids. In DNA, the CDR3 is TGTGCCAGTACTGATTGGAACACTGAAGCTTTCTTT. Translated, it gives CASTDWNTEAFF.

The DNA for the CDR3 is TGTGCCAGCAGCCAAGTAGGGGGGCAGTTCTTC. Amino acids: CASSQVGGQFF. This chain links TRBV14 with TRBJ2-1, with D tentatively TRBD1 (6 bases). The CDR3 runs to 11 residues. The V end was cut by 1 base, the J end by 12 bases, with 7 bases between. Germline CDR1 is SGHDN and CDR2 is FVKESK.

This clone was picked up one time. The chain couples TRBV9 to TRBJ2-5; D may be TRBD1 (6 bases). V lost 2 bases, J lost 5 bases, and 13 bases lay in between. The CDR3 contains 14 residues. The V gene's germline CDR1 is SGDLS and CDR2 YYNGEE. CDR3 DNA: TGTGCCAGCAGCGTGGGGGCAGAGGGGGAGACCCAGTACTTC. Protein: CASSVGAEGETQYF.

This rearrangement joins TRBV28 to TRBJ1-2; 7 bases map to TRBD1. CDR1 is MDHEN and CDR2 is SYDVKM in the germline V gene. V gave up 6 bases and J gave up 2 bases; unmatched junction bases: 6. CDR3 length: 14 amino acids. The CDR3 reads CASSPDRVNYGYTF. The CDR3 DNA sequence: TGTGCCAGCAGCCCTGACAGGGTGAACTATGGCTACACCTTC.

The chain joins TRBV5-4 to TRBJ2-7; D unresolved. The CDR3 runs 11 residues. The germline V gene has CDR1 SGHNT and CDR2 YYREEE (reference sequence). Trimming removed 0 bases from V and 6 bases from J, with 4 bases in between. The CDR3 loop is CASSLAPEQYF. The CDR3 nucleotides are TGTGCCAGCAGCTTGGCGCCCGAGCAGTACTTC.

This clone came up once. The V gene is TRBV7-9, the J gene TRBJ1-1; 7 bases are a match to TRBD1. CDR1 and CDR2 from the germline V gene are SEHNR and FQNEAQ (reference sequence). J gave up 3 bases and V 11 bases, and 9 bases lay outside the gene matches. The CDR3 has 13 amino acids. The CDR3 sequence is CAGRDGTDTEAFF. The CDR3, as DNA: TGTGCCGGACGCGACGGGACAGACACTGAAGCTTTCTTT.

This clone is termed medium-sized. The chain recombines TRBV7-6 with TRBJ2-7; the D is unclear. The CDR3 has 13 amino acids. Between the trimmed V and J ends, which lost 8 bases and 3 bases, there was a span of 14 bases. Looked up from germline, CDR1 is SGHVS and CDR2 is FNYEAQ. CDR3: CASGVDSFYEQYF. CDR3 in DNA: TGTGCCAGCGGGGTGGATTCCTTCTACGAGCAGTACTTC.

The rearrangement uses TRBV16 and TRBJ2-7; D not certain. Germline values: CDR1 KGHSY, CDR2 FQNENV. The CDR3 spans 11 residues. V gave up 4 bases and J gave up 5 bases, with 6 bases separating them. The CDR3 DNA reads TGTGCCAGCAGCCTCAGTGACGAGCAGTACTTC. Its protein product is CASSLSDEQYF.